These 3 T cell receptor beta chains share one sample of origin, sequenced in a study of blood T cell repertoires in COVID-19. TCRdb's table, derived via immunoSEQ multiplex PCR, lists solely in-frame clones and lacks some. The sample has roughly 160,000 clones, more than 65% seen once. Sequencing was carried out using PBMCs or T cells enriched from blood (not recorded which). All receptors derive from a woman between 35 and 50 years old with acute COVID-19.

V gene TRBV4-1 combines with J gene TRBJ2-1, with 13 bases lining up with TRBD2. CDR1 MGHRA and CDR2 YSYEKL come from the germline V gene. This CDR3 comprises 15 residues. V shed 3 bases and J 9 bases; nucleotides not matched to a gene: 5. CDR3 sequence reads: CASSQGLAGWGEQFF. DNA of the CDR3: TGCGCCAGCAGCCAGGGACTAGCGGGGTGGGGTGAGCAGTTCTTC.

The chain carries TRBV18 and TRBJ2-7; 11 bases are shared with TRBD1. Germline CDR1 is KGHSH and CDR2 is LQKENI. The CDR3 is 15 amino acids. J gave up 3 bases and V 4 bases, and 5 bases lay outside the gene matches. Written as DNA, the CDR3 is TGTGCCAGCTCACGCGGACAGGGGGCTTACTACGAGCAGTACTTC. Protein: CASSRGQGAYYEQYF.

The chain employs TRBV19 and TRBJ2-5; 8 nucleotides agree with TRBD2. V lost 2 bases, J lost 5 bases, and 19 bases stayed unmatched. This CDR3 comprises 19 residues. The germline V gene has CDR1 LNHDA and CDR2 SQIVND (reference sequence). CDR3 coding DNA: TGTGCCAGTAGTATACCCCCCCCCAGCGGGAGCCTCCGGGGGGAGACCCAGTACTTC. Translation: CASSIPPPSGSLRGETQYF.